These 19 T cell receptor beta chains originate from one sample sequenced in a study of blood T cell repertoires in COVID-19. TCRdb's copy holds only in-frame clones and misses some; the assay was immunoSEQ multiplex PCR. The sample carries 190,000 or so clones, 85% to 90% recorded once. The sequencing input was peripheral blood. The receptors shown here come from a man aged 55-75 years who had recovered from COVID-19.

Written as DNA, the CDR3 is TGTGCCAGCAGCCACGAGGGGGCTACAGGGGGATTATTTTTTGGCACAGATACGCAGTATTTT. This encodes CASSHEGATGGLFFGTDTQYF. V is TRBV3-1 (or the pseudogene TRBV3-2) and J is TRBJ2-3; 8 positions match TRBD1. Germline trimming cut 3 bases from V and 1 base from J; bases unmatched to any gene: 21. This CDR3 has 21 amino acids. CDR1 LGHDT and CDR2 YNNKEL come from the germline V gene (reference sequence).

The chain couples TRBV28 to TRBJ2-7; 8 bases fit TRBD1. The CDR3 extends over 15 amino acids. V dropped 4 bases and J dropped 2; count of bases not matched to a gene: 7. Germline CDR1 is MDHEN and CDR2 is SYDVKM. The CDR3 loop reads CASSSRQGYAYEQYF. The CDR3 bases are TGTGCCAGCAGTTCCCGACAGGGGTATGCCTACGAGCAGTACTTC.

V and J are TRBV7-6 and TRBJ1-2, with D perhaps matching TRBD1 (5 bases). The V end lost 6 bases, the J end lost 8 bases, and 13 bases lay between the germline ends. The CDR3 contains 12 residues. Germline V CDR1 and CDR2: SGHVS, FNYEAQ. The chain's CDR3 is CASRFEEGGYTF. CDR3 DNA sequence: TGTGCCAGCAGGTTCGAGGAGGGGGGCTACACCTTC.

CDR3: CASSSQGADYEQYF. In DNA, the CDR3 is TGCGCCAGCAGCTCTCAGGGGGCCGACTACGAGCAGTACTTC. The chain recombines TRBV5-1 with TRBJ2-7; 8 nucleotides match TRBD1. Germline-derived CDR1 and CDR2 are SGHRS and YFSETQ. The CDR3 length is 14 residues. With 3 bases clipped from V and 3 bases from J, the junction kept 5 bases outside the gene matches.

The CDR3 DNA follows: TGTGCCAGCTCACCAGGGACTAGCGGGAGTGCAGTCGGGTACGAGCAGTACTTC. Translated, it gives CASSPGTSGSAVGYEQYF. This chain connects TRBV18 to TRBJ2-7; 14 nucleotides line up with TRBD2. Germline assignment: CDR1 KGHSH and CDR2 LQKENI. The CDR3 runs 18 residues. Unmatched junction bases numbered 10, after V lost 2 bases and J lost 4 bases.

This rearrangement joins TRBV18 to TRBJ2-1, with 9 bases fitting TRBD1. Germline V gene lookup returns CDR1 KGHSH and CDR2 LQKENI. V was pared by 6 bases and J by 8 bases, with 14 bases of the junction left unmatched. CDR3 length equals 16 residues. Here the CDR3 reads CASSVTIQGAGDEQFF. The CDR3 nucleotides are TGTGCCAGCTCCGTCACCATACAGGGGGCGGGCGATGAGCAGTTCTTC.

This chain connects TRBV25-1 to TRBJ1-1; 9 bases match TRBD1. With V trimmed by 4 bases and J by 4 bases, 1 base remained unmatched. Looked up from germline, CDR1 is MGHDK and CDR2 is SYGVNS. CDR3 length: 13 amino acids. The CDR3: CASSGTGVTEAFF. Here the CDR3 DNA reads TGTGCCAGCAGTGGGACAGGGGTCACTGAAGCTTTCTTT. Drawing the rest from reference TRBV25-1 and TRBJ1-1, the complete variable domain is EADIYQTPRYLVIGTGKKITLECSQTMGHDKMYWYQQDPGMELHLIHYSYGVNSTEKGDLSSESTVSRIRTEHFPLTLESARPSHTSQYLCASSGTGVTEAFFGQGTRLTVV.

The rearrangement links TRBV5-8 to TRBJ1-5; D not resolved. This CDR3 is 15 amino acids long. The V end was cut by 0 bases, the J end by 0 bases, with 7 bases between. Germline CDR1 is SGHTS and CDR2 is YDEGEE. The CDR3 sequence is CASSLDQASNQPQHF. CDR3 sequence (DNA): TGTGCCAGCAGCTTGGATCAGGCTAGCAATCAGCCCCAGCATTTT.

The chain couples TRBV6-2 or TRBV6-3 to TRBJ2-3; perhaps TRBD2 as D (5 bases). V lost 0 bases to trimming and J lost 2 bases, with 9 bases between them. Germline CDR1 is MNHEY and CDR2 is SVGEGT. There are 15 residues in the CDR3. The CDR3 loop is CASSYSRADTDTQYF. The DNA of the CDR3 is TGTGCCAGCAGTTACTCGAGGGCCGACACAGATACGCAGTATTTT.

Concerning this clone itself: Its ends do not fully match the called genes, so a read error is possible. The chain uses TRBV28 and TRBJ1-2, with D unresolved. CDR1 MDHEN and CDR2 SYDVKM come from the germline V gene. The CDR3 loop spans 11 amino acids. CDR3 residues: CASNTNDGYTF. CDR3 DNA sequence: TGTGCCAGCAATACTAACGATGGCTACACCTTC.

The CDR3 region is CASSLVSGSGNTIYF. The CDR3 DNA follows: TGTGCCAGCAGCTTGGTCTCAGGATCCGGAAACACCATATATTTT. The rearrangement joins TRBV5-5 to TRBJ1-3; D gene unclear. Germline assignment: CDR1 SGHKS and CDR2 YYEKEE (reference sequence). The CDR3 contains 15 residues. The V end lost 0 bases, the J end lost 4 bases, and 11 bases lay between the germline ends. The variable domain in full, completed from reference TRBV5-5 and TRBJ1-3, reads DAGVTQSPTHLIKTRGQQVTLRCSPISGHKSVSWYQQVLGQGPQFIFQYYEKEERGRGNFPDRFSARQFPNYSSELNVNALLLGDSALYLCASSLVSGSGNTIYFGEGSWLTVV.

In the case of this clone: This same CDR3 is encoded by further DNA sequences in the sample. The CDR3 DNA follows: TGTGCCAGCAGCTCACAGGGGGATACTGAAGCTTTCTTT. It encodes CASSSQGDTEAFF. This chain connects TRBV7-2 to TRBJ1-1, with 8 positions matching TRBD1. Germline CDR1 reads SGHTA; CDR2 reads FQGNSA. CDR3 size: 13 residues. The V segment lost 4 bases and the J segment 5 bases; nucleotides outside the gene matches: 3.

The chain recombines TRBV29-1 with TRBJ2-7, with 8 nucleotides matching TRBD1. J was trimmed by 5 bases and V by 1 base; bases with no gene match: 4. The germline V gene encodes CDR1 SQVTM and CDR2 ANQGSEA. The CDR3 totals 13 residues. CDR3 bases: TGCAGCGTTGAAGGGACAGGGCGTCACGAGCAGTACTTC. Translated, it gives CSVEGTGRHEQYF.

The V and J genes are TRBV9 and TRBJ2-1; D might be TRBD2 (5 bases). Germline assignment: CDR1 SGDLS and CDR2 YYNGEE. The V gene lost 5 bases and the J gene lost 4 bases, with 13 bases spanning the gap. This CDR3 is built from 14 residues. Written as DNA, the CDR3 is TGTGCCAGCAGTGAGGGTATAATTTACAATGAGCAGTTCTTC. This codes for CASSEGIIYNEQFF.

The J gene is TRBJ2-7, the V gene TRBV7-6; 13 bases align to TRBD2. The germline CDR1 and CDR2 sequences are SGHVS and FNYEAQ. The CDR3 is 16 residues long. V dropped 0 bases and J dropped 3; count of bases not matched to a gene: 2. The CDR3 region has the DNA TGTGCCAGCAGCTTAGCGGGGACTAGCGGGGACTACGAGCAGTACTTC. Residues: CASSLAGTSGDYEQYF.

The CDR3 DNA follows: TGCGCCAGCAGCCATCAGGGACTAGCGGTCTCCTACGAGCAGTACTTC. Protein product: CASSHQGLAVSYEQYF. The chain recombines TRBV4-1 with TRBJ2-7; 11 bases are shared with TRBD2. The germline CDR1 and CDR2 sequences are MGHRA and YSYEKL. V was pared by 3 bases and J by 0 bases, with 4 bases of the junction left unmatched. The CDR3 length is 16 residues.

CDR3 nucleotide sequence: TGTGCCAGCAGCCCCCTCGATGAGCAGTTCTTC. Translated: CASSPLDEQFF. The V call is TRBV7-9, the J call TRBJ2-1; no clear D gene. The ends were cut back, 5 bases at V and 8 bases at J, with 7 bases in the middle. From germline, CDR1 is SEHNR and CDR2 FQNEAQ (reference sequence). The CDR3 consists of 11 residues.

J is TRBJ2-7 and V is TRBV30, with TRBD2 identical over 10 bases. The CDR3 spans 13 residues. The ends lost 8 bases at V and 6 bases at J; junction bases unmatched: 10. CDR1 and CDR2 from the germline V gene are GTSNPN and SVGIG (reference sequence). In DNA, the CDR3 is TGTGCCGGAAGCGGGAGGGGAAAGGGCGAGCAGTACTTC. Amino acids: CAGSGRGKGEQYF.

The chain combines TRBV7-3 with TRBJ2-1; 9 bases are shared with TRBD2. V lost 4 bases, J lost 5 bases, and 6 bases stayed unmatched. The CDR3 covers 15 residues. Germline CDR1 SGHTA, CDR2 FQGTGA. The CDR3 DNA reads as TGTGCCAGCAGCTCCTCTAGCGGGACCCACAATGAGCAGTTCTTC. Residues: CASSSSSGTHNEQFF.